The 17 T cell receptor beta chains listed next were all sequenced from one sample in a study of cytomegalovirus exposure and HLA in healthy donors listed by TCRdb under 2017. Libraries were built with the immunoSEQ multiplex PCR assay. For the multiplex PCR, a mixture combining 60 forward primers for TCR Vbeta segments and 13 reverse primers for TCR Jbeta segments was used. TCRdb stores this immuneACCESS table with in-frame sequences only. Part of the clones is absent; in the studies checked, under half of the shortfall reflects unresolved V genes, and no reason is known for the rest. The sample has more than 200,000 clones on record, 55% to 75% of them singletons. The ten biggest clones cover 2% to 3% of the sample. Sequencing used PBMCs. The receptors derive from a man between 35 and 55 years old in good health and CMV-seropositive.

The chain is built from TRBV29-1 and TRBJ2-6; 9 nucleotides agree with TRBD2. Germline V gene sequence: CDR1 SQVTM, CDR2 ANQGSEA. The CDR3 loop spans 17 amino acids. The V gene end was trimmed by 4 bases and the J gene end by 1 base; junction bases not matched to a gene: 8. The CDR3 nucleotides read TGCAGCGTTGTAGGGCTAGCGGGGCCATCTGGGGCCAACGTCCTGACTTTC. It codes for CSVVGLAGPSGANVLTF.

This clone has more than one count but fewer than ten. CDR3 loop: CASSSGVHEQYF. CDR3 bases: TGTGCCAGCAGTTCAGGGGTTCACGAGCAGTACTTC. The rearrangement uses TRBV28 and TRBJ2-7; possibly TRBD1 for D (6 bases). Germline CDR1 MDHEN, CDR2 SYDVKM. V was trimmed by 4 bases and J by 5 bases, leaving 9 bases between them. CDR3 length equals 12 residues.

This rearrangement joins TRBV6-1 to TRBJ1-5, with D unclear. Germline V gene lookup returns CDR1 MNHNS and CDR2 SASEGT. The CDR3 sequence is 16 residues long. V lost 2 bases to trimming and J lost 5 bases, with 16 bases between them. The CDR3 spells CASSESSIPRHQPQHF. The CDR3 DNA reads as TGTGCCAGCAGTGAATCAAGCATCCCCCGTCATCAGCCCCAGCATTTT.

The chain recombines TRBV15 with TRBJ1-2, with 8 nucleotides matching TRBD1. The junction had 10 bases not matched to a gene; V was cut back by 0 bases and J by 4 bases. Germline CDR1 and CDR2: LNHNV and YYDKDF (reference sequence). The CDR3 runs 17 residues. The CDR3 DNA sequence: TGTGCCACCAGCAGAGATCTTTTGGACAGGGAGCGCTATGGCTACACCTTC. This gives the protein CATSRDLLDRERYGYTF.

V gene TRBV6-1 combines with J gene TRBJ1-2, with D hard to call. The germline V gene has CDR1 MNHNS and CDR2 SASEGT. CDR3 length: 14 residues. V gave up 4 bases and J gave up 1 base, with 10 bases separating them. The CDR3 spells CASSGPFINYGYTF. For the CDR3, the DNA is TGTGCCAGCAGTGGTCCTTTTATTAACTATGGCTACACCTTC.

CDR3 loop: CASSPDSLLGTQYF. The CDR3, as DNA: TGTGCCAGCTCTCCCGACAGTTTGCTCGGGACCCAGTACTTC. This chain uses TRBV18 with TRBJ2-5, with a tentative D call TRBD1 (5 bases). Looked up from germline, CDR1 is KGHSH and CDR2 is LQKENI. V shed 6 bases and J shed 7 bases, with 18 bases lying between them. The CDR3 consists of 14 residues.

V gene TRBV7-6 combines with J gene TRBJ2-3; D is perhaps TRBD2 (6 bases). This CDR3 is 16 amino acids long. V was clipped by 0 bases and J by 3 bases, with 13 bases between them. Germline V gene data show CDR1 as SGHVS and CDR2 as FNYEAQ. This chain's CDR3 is CASSLANGGRTDTQYF. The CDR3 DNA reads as TGTGCCAGCAGCTTAGCAAACGGGGGAAGGACAGATACGCAGTATTTT. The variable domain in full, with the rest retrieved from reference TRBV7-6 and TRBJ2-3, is GAGVSQSPRYKVTKRGQDVALRCDPISGHVSLYWYRQALGQGPEFLTYFNYEAQQDKSGLPNDRFSAERPEGSISTLTIQRTEQRDSAMYRCASSLANGGRTDTQYFGPGTRLTVL.

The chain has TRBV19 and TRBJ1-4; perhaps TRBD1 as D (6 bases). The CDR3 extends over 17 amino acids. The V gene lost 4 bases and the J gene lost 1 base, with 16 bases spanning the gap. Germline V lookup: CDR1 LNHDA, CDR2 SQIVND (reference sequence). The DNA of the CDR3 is TGTGCCAGTAGTACCCCGCCCCACAGGGTAACTAATGAAAAACTGTTTTTT. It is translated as CASSTPPHRVTNEKLFF. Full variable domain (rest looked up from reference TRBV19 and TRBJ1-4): DGGITQSPKYLFRKEGQNVTLSCEQNLNHDAMYWYRQDPGQGLRLIYYSQIVNDFQKGDIAEGYSVSREKKESFPLTVTSAQKNPTAFYLCASSTPPHRVTNEKLFFGSGTQLSVL.

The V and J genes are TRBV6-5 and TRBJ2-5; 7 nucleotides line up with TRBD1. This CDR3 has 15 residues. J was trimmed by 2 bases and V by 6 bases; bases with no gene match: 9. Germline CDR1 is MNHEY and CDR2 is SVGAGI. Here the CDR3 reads CASSQTGWVQETQYF. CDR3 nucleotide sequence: TGTGCCAGCAGCCAGACAGGGTGGGTGCAAGAGACCCAGTACTTC.

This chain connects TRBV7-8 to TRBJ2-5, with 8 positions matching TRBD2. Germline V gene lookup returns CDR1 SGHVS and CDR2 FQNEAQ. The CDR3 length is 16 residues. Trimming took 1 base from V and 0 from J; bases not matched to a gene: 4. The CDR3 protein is CASSLGGLGYQETQYF. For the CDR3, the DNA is TGTGCCAGCAGCTTAGGGGGACTAGGGTACCAAGAGACCCAGTACTTC.

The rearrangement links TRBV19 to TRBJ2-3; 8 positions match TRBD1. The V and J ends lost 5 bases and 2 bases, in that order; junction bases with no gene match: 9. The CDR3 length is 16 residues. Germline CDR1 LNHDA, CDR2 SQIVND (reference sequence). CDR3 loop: CASSPVDRGITDTQYF. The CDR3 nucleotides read TGTGCCAGTAGTCCCGTCGACAGGGGCATCACAGATACGCAGTATTTT.

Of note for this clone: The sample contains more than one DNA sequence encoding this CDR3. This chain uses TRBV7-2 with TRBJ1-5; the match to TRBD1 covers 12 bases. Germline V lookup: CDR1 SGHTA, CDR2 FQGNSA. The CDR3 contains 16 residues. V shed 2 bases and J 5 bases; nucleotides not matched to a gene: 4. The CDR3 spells CASSLIGTGGYQPQHF. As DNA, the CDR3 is TGTGCCAGCAGCTTAATCGGGACAGGGGGCTATCAGCCCCAGCATTTT.

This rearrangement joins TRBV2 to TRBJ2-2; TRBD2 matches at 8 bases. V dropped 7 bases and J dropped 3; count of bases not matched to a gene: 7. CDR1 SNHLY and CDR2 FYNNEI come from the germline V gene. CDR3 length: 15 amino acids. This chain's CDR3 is CASISPGLDTGELFF. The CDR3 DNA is TGTGCCAGCATAAGTCCGGGACTAGACACCGGGGAGCTGTTTTTT. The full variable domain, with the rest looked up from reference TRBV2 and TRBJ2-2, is EPEVTQTPSHQVTQMGQEVILRCVPISNHLYFYWYRQILGQKVEFLVSFYNNEISEKSEIFDDQFSVERPDGSNFTLKIRSTKLEDSAMYFCASISPGLDTGELFFGEGSRLTVL.

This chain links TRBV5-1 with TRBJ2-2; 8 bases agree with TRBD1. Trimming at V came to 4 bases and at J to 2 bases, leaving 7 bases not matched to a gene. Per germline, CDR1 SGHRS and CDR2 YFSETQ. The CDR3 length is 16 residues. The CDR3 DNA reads TGCGCCAGCAGCCTTGCCCAGGGGGCCAACACCGGGGAGCTGTTTTTT. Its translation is CASSLAQGANTGELFF.

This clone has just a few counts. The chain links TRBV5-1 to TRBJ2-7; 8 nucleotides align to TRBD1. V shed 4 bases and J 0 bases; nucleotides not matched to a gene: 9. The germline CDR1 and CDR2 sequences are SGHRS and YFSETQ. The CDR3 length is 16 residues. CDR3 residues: CASSVGTGSLSYEQYF. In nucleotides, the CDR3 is TGCGCCAGCAGCGTCGGGACAGGTAGCCTCTCCTACGAGCAGTACTTC.

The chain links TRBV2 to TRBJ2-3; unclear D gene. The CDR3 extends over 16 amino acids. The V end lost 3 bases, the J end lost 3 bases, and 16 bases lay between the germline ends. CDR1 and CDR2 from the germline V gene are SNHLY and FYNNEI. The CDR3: CASSDRSSAVTDTQYF. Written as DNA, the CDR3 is TGTGCCAGCAGTGACCGATCCAGCGCTGTTACAGATACGCAGTATTTT.

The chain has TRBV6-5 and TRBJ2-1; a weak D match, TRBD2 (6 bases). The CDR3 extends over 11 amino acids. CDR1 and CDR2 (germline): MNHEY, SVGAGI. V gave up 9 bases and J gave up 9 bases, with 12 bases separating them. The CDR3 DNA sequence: TGTGCCAGTCTCACGCGGGGTGAGCAGTTCTTC. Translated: CASLTRGEQFF.